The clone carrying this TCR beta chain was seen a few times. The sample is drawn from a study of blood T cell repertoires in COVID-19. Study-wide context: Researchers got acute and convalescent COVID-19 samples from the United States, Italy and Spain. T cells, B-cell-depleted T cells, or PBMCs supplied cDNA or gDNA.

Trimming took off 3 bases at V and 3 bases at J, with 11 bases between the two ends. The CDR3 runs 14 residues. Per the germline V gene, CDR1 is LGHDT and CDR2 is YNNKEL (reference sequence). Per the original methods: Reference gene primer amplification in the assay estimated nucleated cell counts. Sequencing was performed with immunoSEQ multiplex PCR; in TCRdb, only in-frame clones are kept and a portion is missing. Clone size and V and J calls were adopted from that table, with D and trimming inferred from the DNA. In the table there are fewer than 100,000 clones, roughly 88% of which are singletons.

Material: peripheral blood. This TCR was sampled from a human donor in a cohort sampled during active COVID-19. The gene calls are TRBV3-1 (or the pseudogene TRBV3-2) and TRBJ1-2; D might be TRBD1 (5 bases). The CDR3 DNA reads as TGTGCCAGCAGCCAGCAGGGCTTTGACTATGGCTACACCTTC. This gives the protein CASSQQGFDYGYTF.